This T cell receptor beta chain was found in a study of Ad26.COV2.S vaccination and SARS-CoV-2 variants. Study observations and caveats: Non-spike TCR breadth showed similarity between vaccine and placebo recipients. Estimates derived from TCR breadth and depth analyses may have underestimated total T cell responses.

Sequencing used immunoSEQ multiplex PCR; TCRdb keeps in-frame clones, though not all of them. The sample gives roughly 500,000 clones, roughly 89% of which show up once; approximately 2.5% is in the top ten. CDR3 size: 16 residues. V trimming: 4 bases; J trimming: 3 bases; junction bases outside the gene matches: 11. The germline CDR1 and CDR2 sequences are SGHRS and YFSETQ. Stated treatment: some 20 received Ad26.COV2.S at low or high dose, single or two shots; roughly five received placebo; per-sample allocation not given. Day 63 following the first vaccine or placebo injection was when the samples were taken. Of note for this clone: Its antigen is not identified.

The chain recombines TRBV5-1 with TRBJ1-1; 8 nucleotides line up with TRBD1. Sequences were derived from peripheral blood, sampled in a trial of Ad26.COV2.S vaccine versus placebo. The clonotype was recovered from a person between 18 and 59 years old who received the Ad26.COV2.S COVID-19 vaccine or a placebo. CDR3 coding DNA: TGCGCCAGCAGCGGGAGGACAGGGCCCCCGGACACTGAAGCTTTCTTT. Translation: CASSGRTGPPDTEAFF.